A single sample gave rise to the 23 T cell receptor beta chains below, sequenced in a study of blood T cell repertoires in COVID-19. Assay used: immunoSEQ multiplex PCR; TCRdb lists only in-frame clones, some missing. The sample lists a few hundred thousand clones; under 90% were seen once. The sequenced sample was PBMCs or T cells enriched from blood (not recorded which). These receptors all come from a man aged 25-40 years who had recovered from COVID-19.

The rearrangement links TRBV7-9 to TRBJ2-2; 7 nucleotides line up with TRBD1. After removal of 4 bases from V and 8 bases from J, the junction contained 10 bases not matched to a gene. This CDR3 has 15 amino acids. The germline V gene encodes CDR1 SEHNR and CDR2 FQNEAQ (reference sequence). CDR3 amino acids: CASSSRQGVTGELFF. CDR3 DNA sequence: TGTGCCAGCAGCTCCCGACAGGGTGTCACTGGGGAGCTGTTTTTT.

V gene TRBV6-5 combines with J gene TRBJ2-3; a possible D gene is TRBD2 (5 bases). CDR3 length: 15 residues. Looked up from germline, CDR1 is MNHEY and CDR2 is SVGAGI. Trimming removed 6 bases from V and 3 bases from J, with 16 bases in between. The DNA for the CDR3 is TGTGCCAGCAGCCCCTTAACTAGAGTGACAGATACGCAGTATTTT. It translates to CASSPLTRVTDTQYF.

J is TRBJ2-2 and V is TRBV20-1, with 13 bases identical to TRBD2. The CDR3 runs 17 residues. Germline CDR1 is DFQATT and CDR2 is SNEGSKA (reference sequence). V lost 3 bases to trimming and J lost 6 bases; unmatched junction nucleotides: 10. CDR3 DNA: TGCAGTGCTAGTGGGAGGAGGACTAGCGGGAGTTCCGGGGAGCTGTTTTTT. Protein product: CSASGRRTSGSSGELFF.

This sequence joins TRBV11-2 and TRBJ1-2; no clear D. The CDR3 is 16 residues long. The ends were cut back, 3 bases at V and 0 bases at J, with 14 bases in the middle. CDR1 is SGHAT, CDR2 FQNNGV, per germline. The DNA for the CDR3 is TGTGCCAGCAGCTTGAGCCCTGACAACTCTAACTATGGCTACACCTTC. This codes for CASSLSPDNSNYGYTF.

V and J are TRBV30 and TRBJ1-2; D possibly corresponds to TRBD1 (6 bases). Trimming left V 1 base short and J 7 bases short, with 13 bases between. The CDR3 is 13 amino acids. In germline, CDR1 is GTSNPN, CDR2 SVGIG (reference sequence). CDR3 sequence: CAWSATGISGYTF. The CDR3 DNA reads TGTGCCTGGAGTGCTACAGGGATTAGTGGCTACACCTTC.

V and J are TRBV11-2 and TRBJ1-6; unclear D gene. Trimming stripped 1 base from V and 4 bases from J, with 11 bases between. The CDR3 sequence is 16 residues long. Germline lookup yields CDR1 SGHAT and CDR2 FQNNGV. The CDR3 here is CASSLGLRAYNSPLHF. In nucleotides, the CDR3 is TGTGCCAGCAGCTTAGGGTTGCGAGCTTATAATTCACCCCTCCACTTT.

This chain connects TRBV12-3 or TRBV12-4 to TRBJ2-5; 7 nucleotides agree with TRBD1. This CDR3 is 13 amino acids long. V gave up 5 bases and J gave up 2 bases; unmatched junction bases: 2. This chain's CDR3 is CASSKGQQETQYF. The CDR3 DNA reads TGTGCCAGCAGTAAGGGACAGCAAGAGACCCAGTACTTC.

This clone appeared once. This sample also contains other DNA sequences that code for the same CDR3. This chain links TRBV6-5 with TRBJ2-7; 11 nucleotides agree with TRBD2. V lost 6 bases to trimming and J lost 0 bases; unmatched junction nucleotides: 4. Per germline, CDR1 MNHEY and CDR2 SVGAGI. The CDR3 is made up of 15 amino acids. The CDR3 loop is CASSRTSGSSYEQYF. CDR3 DNA: TGTGCCAGCAGCCGTACTAGCGGGAGCTCCTACGAGCAGTACTTC.

In DNA form, the CDR3 reads TGCAGTGCTCCCTTCACAGATACGCAGTATTTT. Amino acids: CSAPFTDTQYF. This chain uses TRBV20-1 with TRBJ2-3; D is unclear. CDR3 length: 11 amino acids. Germline V gene data show CDR1 as DFQATT and CDR2 as SNEGSKA (reference sequence). Trimming took off 5 bases at V and 2 bases at J, with 5 bases between the two ends.

This chain links TRBV19 with TRBJ2-3; TRBD2 matches at 8 bases. Per the germline V gene, CDR1 is LNHDA and CDR2 is SQIVND (reference sequence). This CDR3 contains 14 residues. Trimming took 6 bases from V and 2 from J; bases not matched to a gene: 4. CDR3 DNA sequence: TGTGCCAGTAGATATAGCGGGAACACAGATACGCAGTATTTT. This translates into CASRYSGNTDTQYF. The variable domain in full, with the rest retrieved from reference TRBV19 and TRBJ2-3, is DGGITQSPKYLFRKEGQNVTLSCEQNLNHDAMYWYRQDPGQGLRLIYYSQIVNDFQKGDIAEGYSVSREKKESFPLTVTSAQKNPTAFYLCASRYSGNTDTQYFGPGTRLTVL.

The V and J genes are TRBV29-1 and TRBJ1-4, with D unresolved. V was trimmed by 6 bases and J by 1 base, leaving 15 bases between them. This CDR3 is 15 amino acids long. Germline assignment: CDR1 SQVTM and CDR2 ANQGSEA. The CDR3 DNA is TGCAGCGTCCCCGCCCCGTCCGGAACTAATGAAAAACTGTTTTTT. This gives the protein CSVPAPSGTNEKLFF.

The V and J genes are TRBV5-6 and TRBJ2-1; 7 bases line up with TRBD2. This CDR3 has 13 residues. Per germline, CDR1 SGHDT and CDR2 YYEEEE. Trimming removed 2 bases from V and 6 bases from J; junction bases left unmatched: 2. CDR3 sequence reads: CASSFPSGNEQFF. CDR3 nucleotide sequence: TGTGCCAGCAGCTTCCCTAGCGGCAATGAGCAGTTCTTC.

This clone was detected once. The chain links TRBV4-2 to TRBJ2-6, with TRBD1 as a possible D gene (5 bases). Germline CDR1 and CDR2: LGHNA and YNFKEQ. Trimming took off 5 bases at V and 3 bases at J, with 11 bases between the two ends. The CDR3 is 15 residues long. The CDR3 loop is CASSAGFSGANVLTF. DNA of the CDR3: TGTGCCAGCAGCGCAGGGTTTAGTGGGGCCAACGTCCTGACTTTC.

The gene calls are TRBV3-1 (or the pseudogene TRBV3-2) and TRBJ2-3, with 7 bases identical to TRBD2. The CDR3 consists of 18 residues. The V gene end was trimmed by 0 bases and the J gene end by 2 bases; junction bases not matched to a gene: 11. Germline loops: CDR1 LGHDT, CDR2 YNNKEL (reference sequence). CDR3 in amino acids: CASSQEWGGSGYTDTQYF. The CDR3 nucleotides read TGTGCCAGCAGCCAAGAGTGGGGGGGTAGCGGGTACACAGATACGCAGTATTTT.

The chain recombines TRBV24-1 with TRBJ2-6; TRBD1 matches 11 bases. CDR3 length equals 20 residues. CDR1 and CDR2 from the germline V gene are KGHDR and SFDVKD. Germline trimming cut 3 bases from V and 2 bases from J; bases unmatched to any gene: 11. Here the CDR3 DNA reads TGTGCCACCAGTGATAACCGGCCGGGACAGGGGGTACCTGGGGCCAACGTCCTGACTTTC. As protein: CATSDNRPGQGVPGANVLTF.

J is TRBJ2-6 and V is TRBV24-1, with D possibly matching TRBD1 (6 bases). The CDR3 runs to 18 residues. The V end was cut by 5 bases, the J end by 2 bases, with 18 bases between. CDR1 is KGHDR, CDR2 SFDVKD, per germline. The CDR3 protein is CATSAHRAVYTGANVLTF. The CDR3 nucleotides read TGTGCCACCAGTGCCCACAGGGCCGTCTACACTGGGGCCAACGTCCTGACTTTC.

This chain joins TRBV2 and TRBJ2-2, with 8 positions matching TRBD1. Unmatched junction bases numbered 6, after V lost 2 bases and J lost 4 bases. This CDR3 spans 16 amino acids. The germline gives CDR1 SNHLY, CDR2 FYNNEI. CDR3 region: CASSERDRSSTGELFF. The CDR3 nucleotides read TGTGCCAGCAGTGAAAGGGACAGGTCCAGCACCGGGGAGCTGTTTTTT.

The chain carries TRBV15 and TRBJ2-1; 7 bases match TRBD2. The trim removed 0 bases at V and 6 bases at J, leaving 5 bases unmatched. CDR3 size: 15 residues. From germline, CDR1 is LNHNV and CDR2 YYDKDF (reference sequence). CDR3 DNA: TGTGCCACCAGCAGAGATTGGAGGACTAGCAATGAGCAGTTCTTC. Translation: CATSRDWRTSNEQFF.

The chain has TRBV12-2 and TRBJ1-3; TRBD1, the D gene given by the table, was not confirmed from the DNA. TRBV12-2 is deemed a pseudogene. This CDR3 has 17 amino acids. The chain's CDR3 is CASRLRDSKLSGNTIYF. CDR3 sequence (DNA): TGTGCAAGTCGCTTAAGGGACAGCAAACTTTCTGGAAACACCATATATTTT.

This clone has only one observation. The rearrangement joins TRBV20-1 to TRBJ2-3, with 9 bases matching TRBD2. Germline CDR1 reads DFQATT; CDR2 reads SNEGSKA (reference sequence). CDR3 size: 15 residues. Unmatched junction bases numbered 5, after V lost 3 bases and J lost 1 base. The CDR3 region has the DNA TGCAGTGCTAGTGGCGGGAGGGCCGGCACAGATACGCAGTATTTT. Protein sequence: CSASGGRAGTDTQYF.

Here the CDR3 DNA reads TGTGCCAGCAGTAAACAGGTCGGGACAGATACGCAGTATTTT. Protein sequence: CASSKQVGTDTQYF. The J gene is TRBJ2-3, the V gene TRBV27, with D maybe TRBD1 (5 bases). The V gene lost 5 bases and the J gene lost 3 bases, with 12 bases spanning the gap. CDR1 is MNHEY and CDR2 is SMNVEV in the germline V gene (reference sequence). The CDR3 totals 14 residues.

This chain connects TRBV6-5 to TRBJ2-4; TRBD1 is a possible D gene (6 bases). The CDR3 has 15 residues. CDR1 and CDR2 (germline): MNHEY, SVGAGI. The V end was cut by 4 bases, the J end by 1 base, with 11 bases between. This chain's CDR3 is CASSSPQGAKNIQYF. In DNA, the CDR3 is TGTGCCAGCAGTTCCCCCCAGGGGGCCAAAAACATTCAGTACTTC.

The CDR3 is CASSQVGGQVRQETQYF. In DNA, the CDR3 is TGTGCCAGCAGCCAAGTGGGGGGACAGGTACGCCAAGAGACCCAGTACTTC. The rearrangement joins TRBV14 to TRBJ2-5, with 8 bases matching TRBD1. The CDR3 is 17 residues long. Germline V lookup: CDR1 SGHDN, CDR2 FVKESK. Trimming at V came to 1 base and at J to 1 base, leaving 8 bases not matched to a gene.